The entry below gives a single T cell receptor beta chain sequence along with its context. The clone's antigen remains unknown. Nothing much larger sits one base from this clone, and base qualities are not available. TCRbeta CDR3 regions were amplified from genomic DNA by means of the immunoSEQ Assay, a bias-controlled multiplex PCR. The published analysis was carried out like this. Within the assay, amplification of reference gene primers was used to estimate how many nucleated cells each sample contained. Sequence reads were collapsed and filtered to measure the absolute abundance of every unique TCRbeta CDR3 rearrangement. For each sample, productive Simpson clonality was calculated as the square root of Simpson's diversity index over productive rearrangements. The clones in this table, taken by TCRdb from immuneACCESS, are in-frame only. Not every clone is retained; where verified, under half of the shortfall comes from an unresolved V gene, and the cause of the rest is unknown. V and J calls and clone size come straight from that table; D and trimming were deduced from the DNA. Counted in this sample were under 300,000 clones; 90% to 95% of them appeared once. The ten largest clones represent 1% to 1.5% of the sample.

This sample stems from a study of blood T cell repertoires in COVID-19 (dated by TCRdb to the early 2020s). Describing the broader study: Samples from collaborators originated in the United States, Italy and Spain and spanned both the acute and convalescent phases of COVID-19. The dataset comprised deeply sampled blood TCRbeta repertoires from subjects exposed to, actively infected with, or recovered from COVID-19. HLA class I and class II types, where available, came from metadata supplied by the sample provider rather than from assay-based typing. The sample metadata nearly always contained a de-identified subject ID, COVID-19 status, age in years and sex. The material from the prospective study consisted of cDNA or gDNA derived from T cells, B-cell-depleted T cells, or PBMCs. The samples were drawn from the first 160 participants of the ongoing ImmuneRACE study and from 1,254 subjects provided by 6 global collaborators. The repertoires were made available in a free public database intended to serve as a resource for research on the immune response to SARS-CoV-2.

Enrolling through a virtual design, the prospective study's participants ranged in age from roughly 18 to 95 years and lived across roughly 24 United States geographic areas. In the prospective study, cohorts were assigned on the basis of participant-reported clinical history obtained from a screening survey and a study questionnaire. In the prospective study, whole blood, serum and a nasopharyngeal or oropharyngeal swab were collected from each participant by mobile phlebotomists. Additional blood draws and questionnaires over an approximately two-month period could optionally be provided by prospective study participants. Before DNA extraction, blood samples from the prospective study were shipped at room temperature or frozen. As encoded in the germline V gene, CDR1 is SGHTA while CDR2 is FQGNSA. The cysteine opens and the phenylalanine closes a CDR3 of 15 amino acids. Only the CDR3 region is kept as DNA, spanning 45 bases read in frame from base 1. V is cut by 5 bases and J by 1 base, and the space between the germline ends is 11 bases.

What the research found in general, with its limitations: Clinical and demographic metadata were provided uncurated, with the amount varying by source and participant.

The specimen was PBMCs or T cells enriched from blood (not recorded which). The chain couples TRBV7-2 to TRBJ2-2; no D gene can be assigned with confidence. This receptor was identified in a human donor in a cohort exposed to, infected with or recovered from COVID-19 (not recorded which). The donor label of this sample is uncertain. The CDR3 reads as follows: CASSPESRNTGELFF. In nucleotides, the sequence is TGTGCCAGCAGCCCCGAGTCGCGGAACACCGGGGAGCTGTTTTTT.